This T cell receptor (beta chain) was recorded in a study of identical twins. Study-wide results and limits: When twins shared out-of-frame alpha sequences, those sequences had excess low generation probability. One should note that invariant MAIT and iNKT cells could partly confound zero-insertion analyses.

With respect to this clonotype: Antigen specificity is unknown.

MiXCR was run by TCRdb on the 5' RACE reads, yielding one entry per CDR3 protein. The sample holds 1.5 million to 2 million distinct CDR3 sequences, less than 40% seen once. CDR3 length equals 14 residues. From germline, CDR1 is LNHNV and CDR2 YYDKDF (reference sequence). The gene calls are TRBV15 and TRBJ2-5; D may be TRBD2 (5 bases). The J call is in doubt because the DNA end fits TRBJ2-7 better. Sequenced: cord blood. This sequence was found in a newborn girl in good health. The CDR3 sequence is CATSREIGGGEQYF. The DNA for the CDR3 is TGTGCCACCAGCAGAGAGATTGGAGGTGGCGAGCAGTACTTC.